The 9 T cell receptor beta chains presented below share a single source sample, sequenced in a study of shared clonotypes between healthy human individuals. The method was immunoSEQ multiplex PCR; TCRdb's version includes in-frame clones alone and lacks a portion of them. The data contain some 2 million clones, 90% to 95% of them singletons. What was sequenced was naive CD4+ T cells sorted from blood. Subset here: CD45RA+ positively selected. All receptors derive from a man younger than 35 in good health.

The rearrangement uses TRBV5-1 and TRBJ1-6; no definite D call. Germline CDR1 reads SGHRS; CDR2 reads YFSETQ. Between the trimmed V and J ends, which lost 1 base and 10 bases, there was a span of 12 bases. The CDR3 consists of 14 residues. CDR3: CASSLNLNDSPLHF. The CDR3 coding sequence is TGCGCCAGCAGCTTGAACCTGAATGACTCACCCCTCCACTTT.

The rearrangement links TRBV5-4 to TRBJ2-2; D perhaps matches TRBD1 (6 bases). The CDR3 loop spans 14 amino acids. With 5 bases removed from V and 3 bases from J, the gap between germline ends came to 11 bases. CDR1 and CDR2 (germline): SGHNT, YYREEE (reference sequence). The CDR3, as DNA: TGTGCCAGCAGGGCGGACAGCGACACCGGGGAGCTGTTTTTT. Amino acid sequence: CASRADSDTGELFF.

V and J are TRBV4-3 and TRBJ2-3; 12 bases align to TRBD2. V trimming: 0 bases; J trimming: 5 bases; junction bases outside the gene matches: 6. The CDR3 runs to 17 residues. CDR1 and CDR2 (germline): LGHNA, YSLEER. This chain's CDR3 is CASSQDLAGGIGDTQYF. Written as DNA, the CDR3 is TGCGCCAGCAGCCAAGACCTAGCGGGAGGGATTGGAGATACGCAGTATTTT.

The chain recombines TRBV9 with TRBJ1-2; 7 positions match TRBD1. CDR3 size: 13 residues. Per germline, CDR1 SGDLS and CDR2 YYNGEE. The V segment lost 3 bases and the J segment 7 bases; nucleotides outside the gene matches: 6. CDR3 sequence: CASSATGSAGYTF. CDR3 in DNA: TGTGCCAGCAGCGCGACAGGGTCGGCTGGCTACACCTTC.

The chain has TRBV28 and TRBJ1-1, with 7 bases matching TRBD1. Germline V gene lookup returns CDR1 MDHEN and CDR2 SYDVKM. This CDR3 comprises 13 residues. The trim removed 5 bases at V and 5 bases at J, leaving 5 bases unmatched. The CDR3: CASSIQGNTEAFF. CDR3 nucleotide sequence: TGTGCCAGCAGTATACAGGGGAATACTGAAGCTTTCTTT. The entire variable domain, with the rest obtained from reference TRBV28 and TRBJ1-1, is as follows: DVKVTQSSRYLVKRTGEKVFLECVQDMDHENMFWYRQDPGLGLRLIYFSYDVKMKEKGDIPEGYSVSREKKERFSLILESASTNQTSMYLCASSIQGNTEAFFGQGTRLTVV.

The genes are TRBV5-4 and TRBJ1-2; the D gene is possibly TRBD1 (5 bases). Germline V gene sequence: CDR1 SGHNT, CDR2 YYREEE (reference sequence). This CDR3 has 14 residues. Trimming took 2 bases from V and 2 from J, leaving 10 bases between them. CDR3 sequence reads: CASSLLDTNYGYTF. CDR3 nucleotides: TGTGCCAGCAGCTTATTGGACACAAACTATGGCTACACCTTC.

V is TRBV30 and J is TRBJ1-6, with D hard to call. The CDR3 loop spans 13 amino acids. The germline gives CDR1 GTSNPN, CDR2 SVGIG (reference sequence). CDR3: CAGRYGINSPLHF. For the CDR3, the DNA is TGTGCTGGGAGGTACGGTATTAATTCACCCCTCCACTTT.

The rearrangement uses TRBV6-5 and TRBJ2-7; D is unclear. CDR1 and CDR2 (germline): MNHEY, SVGAGI. This CDR3 contains 10 residues. V lost 8 bases and J 6 bases, leaving 8 bases between the germline ends. CDR3 DNA: TGTGCCAGCCCCTTGGGCGAGCAGTACTTC. Residues: CASPLGEQYF.

CDR3: CASIGTGYGYTF. DNA of the CDR3: TGTGCCAGTATCGGGACAGGCTATGGCTACACCTTC. The V gene is TRBV28, the J gene TRBJ1-2; 8 nucleotides match TRBD1. The V and J ends lost 9 bases and 4 bases, in that order; junction bases with no gene match: 4. The CDR3 consists of 12 residues. Germline assignment: CDR1 MDHEN and CDR2 SYDVKM.